The 19 T cell receptor beta chains below come from one sample, sequenced in a study of T cell clonality in common variable immunodeficiency. Repertoires were generated with immunoSEQ multiplex PCR, while TCRdb's copy carries only in-frame clones and drops some. There are about 42,000 clones in the sample, none observed a single time. The source material was peripheral blood mononuclear cells. These receptors were taken from a person aged 18 to 75 in good health.

This clone was seen a few times. The read ends 3 residues shy of where the CDR3 ends; the end is completed using the germline J gene. V is TRBV5-4 and J is TRBJ2-1; TRBD2 matches 7 bases. This CDR3 is built from 15 residues. The germline V gene has CDR1 SGHNT and CDR2 YYREEE (reference sequence). The V segment lost 4 bases and the J segment 0 bases; nucleotides outside the gene matches: 4. This chain's CDR3 is CASSGGVSSYNEQFF. CDR3 DNA, as far as it was read: TGTGCCAGCAGCGGGGGGGTGAGCTCCTACAATGAG.

This clone was counted at least ten times. Read sequence stops 3 residues before the CDR3 end, and the germline J gene provides the missing end. The chain combines TRBV5-6 with TRBJ2-1; D might be TRBD2 (6 bases). V was clipped by 2 bases and J by 4 bases, with 7 bases between them. Germline V CDR1 and CDR2: SGHDT, YYEEEE. The CDR3 is 13 residues long. This CDR3 reads CASSFGTYNEQFF. CDR3 DNA, as far as it was read: TGTGCCAGCAGCTTTGGGACTTACAATGAG.

This clone occurred many times. The DNA ends 3 residues before the CDR3 does, and the rest of the CDR3 is filled in from the germline J gene. The rearrangement uses TRBV20-1 and TRBJ2-1; 11 bases match TRBD2. Germline V gene data show CDR1 as DFQATT and CDR2 as SNEGSKA (reference sequence). The V and J ends lost 0 bases and 0 bases, in that order; junction bases with no gene match: 7. This CDR3 comprises 18 residues. The sequenced CDR3 bases are TGCAGTGCTAGAGATAGGCTAGCGGGAGGCCTCTCCTACAATGAG. It encodes CSARDRLAGGLSYNE. The whole CDR3 reads CSARDRLAGGLSYNEQFF.

This clone was found many times. The sequence runs out 3 residues before the end of the CDR3; the remainder is reconstructed from the germline J gene. This rearrangement joins TRBV29-1 to TRBJ2-2; 9 nucleotides agree with TRBD1. CDR1 is SQVTM, CDR2 ANQGSEA, per germline. This CDR3 contains 12 residues. The CDR3 loop reads CSVLTGGLMLFF. The sequenced CDR3 bases are TGCAGCGTTCTTACAGGGGGCTTAATG.

This clone showed up many times. The read comes to an end 3 residues before the CDR3 does, leaving the germline J gene to fill in the end. The chain combines TRBV11-2 with TRBJ2-7; D gene ambiguous. There are 12 residues in the CDR3. Germline loops: CDR1 SGHAT, CDR2 FQNNGV. The V end lost 4 bases, the J end lost 4 bases, and 8 bases lay between the germline ends. CDR3 amino acids: CASSSDIYEQYF. The sequenced part of the CDR3 DNA is TGTGCCAGCAGCTCAGATATATACGAG.

This clone was counted ten times or more. The read ends 3 residues shy of where the CDR3 ends; the end is completed using the germline J gene. The chain recombines TRBV7-6 with TRBJ2-3; TRBD1 aligns across 7 bases. There are 15 residues in the CDR3. CDR1 is SGHVS, CDR2 FNYEAQ, per germline. The V segment lost 3 bases and the J segment 2 bases; nucleotides outside the gene matches: 5. CDR3 DNA (partial): TGTGCCAGCAGCTTGACAGGGATTTTCACAGATACG. This gives the protein CASSLTGIFTDT. The full CDR3 sequence reads CASSLTGIFTDTQYF.

This clone occurred many times. The read ends 3 residues before the CDR3 terminus; that terminus is restored from the germline J gene. The chain joins TRBV5-1 to TRBJ1-1; maybe TRBD1 (6 bases). This CDR3 region has 15 residues. Germline V gene sequence: CDR1 SGHRS, CDR2 YFSETQ. The sequenced part of the CDR3 DNA is TGCGCCAGCAGCTTGACTTTCGGCCAGGGGACCGAA. This gives the protein CASSLTFGQGTE. The full CDR3 is CASSLTFGQGTEAFF.

This clone was seen many times. Sequencing ends 3 residues short of the CDR3 end; the germline J gene provides the rest. The chain uses TRBV2 and TRBJ2-5; 10 nucleotides line up with TRBD2. This CDR3 is built from 17 residues. Unmatched junction bases numbered 22, after V lost 11 bases and J lost 7 bases. Germline CDR1 reads SNHLY; CDR2 reads FYNNEI. The DNA read from the CDR3 is TGTGCCTCAATCAGGCATAGCGGGGGGCCAACTTTAAGGACC. Amino acid sequence: CASIRHSGGPTLRT. The whole CDR3 is CASIRHSGGPTLRTQYF.

This clone is labeled medium-sized. The read comes to an end 3 residues before the CDR3 does, leaving the germline J gene to fill in the end. The J gene is TRBJ2-2, the V gene TRBV4-2, with D perhaps given as TRBD1 or TRBD2 (6 bases each). Deletions cut 3 bases from V and 3 bases from J, with 11 bases between. The CDR3 is made up of 15 amino acids. Germline CDR1 reads LGHNA; CDR2 reads YNFKEQ. CDR3 protein: CASSQRDIHTGELFF. The CDR3 bases that were read are TGTGCCAGCAGCCAGCGGGACATCCACACCGGGGAG.

This clone appeared many times. The CDR3 end is not reached by the read, which stops 3 residues before it; the germline J gene fills it in. The chain uses TRBV5-6 and TRBJ2-7; the D gene is possibly TRBD2 (6 bases). Per the germline V gene, CDR1 is SGHDT and CDR2 is YYEEEE. This CDR3 contains 14 residues. Trimming left V 2 bases short and J 4 bases short, with 13 bases between. The CDR3 protein is CASSFHGGFYEQYF. The DNA read from the CDR3 is TGTGCCAGCAGCTTTCACGGGGGTTTTTACGAG. Complete variable domain (other parts from reference TRBV5-6 and TRBJ2-7): DAGVTQSPTHLIKTRGQQVTLRCSPKSGHDTVSWYQQALGQGPQFIFQYYEEEERQRGNFPDRFSGHQFPNYSSELNVNALLLGDSALYLCASSFHGGFYEQYFGPGTRLTVT.

This clone has ten or more counts. The CDR3 end lies 3 residues beyond the end of the read and is filled in from the germline J gene. The chain employs TRBV6-2 or TRBV6-3 and TRBJ1-5; 8 nucleotides line up with TRBD1. J was trimmed by 7 bases and V by 6 bases; bases with no gene match: 8. Germline V gene lookup returns CDR1 MNHEY and CDR2 SVGEGT. The CDR3 extends over 14 amino acids. CDR3 residues: CASSLGQGRQPQHF. CDR3 DNA, as far as it was read: TGTGCCAGCAGCCTCGGACAGGGCCGGCAGCCC.

Ten or more counts support this clone. The missing CDR3 end, 3 residues past where the read stops, is filled in from the germline J gene. The genes are TRBV29-1 and TRBJ1-4; TRBD1 is a possible D gene (5 bases). Germline CDR1 and CDR2: SQVTM and ANQGSEA. The CDR3 contains 14 residues. V lost 5 bases and J 7 bases, leaving 17 bases between the germline ends. The CDR3 loop reads CSVNLGGTGEKLFF. CDR3 bases read: TGCAGCGTTAATTTGGGGGGAACGGGTGAAAAA.

This clone was detected many times. The read finishes 3 residues shy of the CDR3 end, and the germline J gene is used to complete it. The rearrangement links TRBV30 to TRBJ1-6, with D maybe TRBD1 (5 bases). The V gene lost 3 bases and the J gene lost 7 bases, with 16 bases spanning the gap. CDR1 and CDR2 from the germline V gene are GTSNPN and SVGIG (reference sequence). This CDR3 is 15 amino acids long. CDR3 sequence reads: CAWRSWREGNSPLHF. Incomplete CDR3 DNA: TGTGCCTGGAGATCGTGGCGAGAGGGGAATTCACCC.

There are many counts of this clone. The CDR3 end falls 3 residues outside the read, so it is completed with the germline J gene. V usage is TRBV7-2 and J usage is TRBJ1-5; possibly TRBD1 for D (5 bases). The V gene's germline CDR1 is SGHTA and CDR2 FQGNSA. The V end lost 2 bases, the J end lost 4 bases, and 12 bases lay between the germline ends. This CDR3 region has 15 residues. CDR3 bases read: TGTGCCAGCAGCTTATGGTTGTCAGGGAATCAGCCC. It specifies CASSLWLSGNQP. In full, the CDR3 reads CASSLWLSGNQPQHF.

The table lists this clone with many counts. The read ends 3 residues before the CDR3 terminus; that terminus is restored from the germline J gene. The V and J genes are TRBV4-1 and TRBJ2-7, with TRBD1 matching over 7 bases. Germline V gene lookup returns CDR1 MGHRA and CDR2 YSYEKL. The V and J ends lost 3 bases and 1 base, in that order; junction bases with no gene match: 6. The CDR3 consists of 15 residues. The sequenced CDR3 bases are TGCGCCAGCAGCCAGGACACAGGGGCTTCCTACGAG. This encodes CASSQDTGASYE. The whole CDR3 sequence is CASSQDTGASYEQYF.

This clone was counted at least ten times. The read ends 3 residues before the CDR3 terminus; that terminus is restored from the germline J gene. The rearrangement joins TRBV7-2 to TRBJ1-1; possible D gene TRBD1, 5 bases. The CDR3 runs 14 residues. Germline CDR1 is SGHTA and CDR2 is FQGNSA. The V gene lost 5 bases and the J gene lost 1 base, with 11 bases spanning the gap. This chain's CDR3 is CASSTFDRNTEAFF. CDR3 bases read: TGTGCCAGCAGCACCTTTGACAGGAACACTGAA.

The sample holds many counts of this clone. The CDR3 goes on 3 residues after the read ends, and that part is filled in from the germline J gene. The chain carries TRBV10-1 and TRBJ1-6; 9 bases are a match to TRBD1. V lost 7 bases to trimming and J lost 6 bases; unmatched junction nucleotides: 7. The CDR3 is 15 residues long. Germline values: CDR1 WNHNN, CDR2 SYGVQD (reference sequence). The part of the CDR3 DNA that was read is TGCGCCAGCAACTGGACAGGGGTATGTAATTCACCC. Encoded protein: CASNWTGVCNSP. The whole CDR3 sequence is CASNWTGVCNSPLHF.

This clone has a handful of counts. The CDR3 end is not reached by the read, which stops 3 residues before it; the germline J gene fills it in. V is TRBV7-2 and J is TRBJ2-7; 10 nucleotides agree with TRBD2. The CDR3 sequence is 15 residues long. V gave up 3 bases and J gave up 2 bases; unmatched junction bases: 4. CDR1 SGHTA and CDR2 FQGNSA come from the germline V gene. The CDR3 loop is CASSFTSGAPYEQYF. Partial CDR3 DNA: TGTGCCAGCAGCTTTACTAGCGGGGCACCCTACGAG.

In its sample, this clone was seen many times. The read halts 3 residues ahead of the CDR3 end, with the missing end drawn from the germline J gene. The chain employs TRBV12-3 or TRBV12-4 and TRBJ2-1; D remains unclear. V shed 5 bases and J shed 9 bases, with 14 bases lying between them. The CDR3 spans 13 residues. CDR3 DNA, as far as it was read: TGTGCCAGCAGTGTAACCACTCCGGGTGAG. It yields the protein CASSVTTPGE. The whole CDR3 reads CASSVTTPGEQFF.